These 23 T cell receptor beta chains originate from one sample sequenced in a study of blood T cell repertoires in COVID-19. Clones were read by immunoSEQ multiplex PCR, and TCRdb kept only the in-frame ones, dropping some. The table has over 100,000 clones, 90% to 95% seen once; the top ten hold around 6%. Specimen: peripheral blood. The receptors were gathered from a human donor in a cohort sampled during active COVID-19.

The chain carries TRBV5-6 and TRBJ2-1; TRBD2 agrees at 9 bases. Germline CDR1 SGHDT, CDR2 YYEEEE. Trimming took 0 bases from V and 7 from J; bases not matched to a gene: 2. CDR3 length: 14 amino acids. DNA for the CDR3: TGTGCCAGCAGCTTGGGACTAGCGGAGAATGAGCAGTTCTTC. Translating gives CASSLGLAENEQFF.

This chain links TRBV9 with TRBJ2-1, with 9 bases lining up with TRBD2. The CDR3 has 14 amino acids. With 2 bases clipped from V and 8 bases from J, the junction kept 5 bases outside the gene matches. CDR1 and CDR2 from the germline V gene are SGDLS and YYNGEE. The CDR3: CASSVSGGGDEQFF. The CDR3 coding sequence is TGTGCCAGCAGCGTTAGCGGGGGAGGGGATGAGCAGTTCTTC.

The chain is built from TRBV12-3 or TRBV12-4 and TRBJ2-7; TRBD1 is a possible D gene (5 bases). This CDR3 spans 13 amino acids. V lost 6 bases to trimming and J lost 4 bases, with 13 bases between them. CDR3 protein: CASSSNSGYEQYF. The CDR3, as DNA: TGTGCCAGCAGCTCAAATTCAGGGTACGAGCAGTACTTC.

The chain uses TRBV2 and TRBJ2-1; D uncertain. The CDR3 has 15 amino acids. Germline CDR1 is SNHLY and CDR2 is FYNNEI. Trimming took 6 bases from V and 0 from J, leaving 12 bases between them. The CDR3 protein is CASRADTRSYNEQFF. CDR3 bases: TGTGCCAGCAGGGCTGACACCCGCTCCTACAATGAGCAGTTCTTC.

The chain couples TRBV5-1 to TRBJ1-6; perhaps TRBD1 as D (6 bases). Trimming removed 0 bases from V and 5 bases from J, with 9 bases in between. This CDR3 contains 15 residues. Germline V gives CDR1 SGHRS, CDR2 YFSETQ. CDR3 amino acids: CASSLVSGDNSPLHF. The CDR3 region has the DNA TGCGCCAGCAGCTTGGTCTCAGGGGATAATTCACCCCTCCACTTT.

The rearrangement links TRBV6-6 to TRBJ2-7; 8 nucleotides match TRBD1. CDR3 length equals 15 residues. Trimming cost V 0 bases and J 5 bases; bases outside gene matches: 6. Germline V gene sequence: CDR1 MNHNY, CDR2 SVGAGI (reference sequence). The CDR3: CASSYSLTGAHEQYF. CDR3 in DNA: TGTGCCAGCAGTTACTCGCTGACAGGGGCCCACGAGCAGTACTTC.

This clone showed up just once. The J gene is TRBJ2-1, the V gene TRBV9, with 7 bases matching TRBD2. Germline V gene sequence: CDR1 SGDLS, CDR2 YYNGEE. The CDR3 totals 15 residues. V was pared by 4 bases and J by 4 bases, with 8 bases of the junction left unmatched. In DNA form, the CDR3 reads TGTGCCAGCAGCCATGTGACTAGCCCTTACAATGAGCAGTTCTTC. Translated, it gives CASSHVTSPYNEQFF.

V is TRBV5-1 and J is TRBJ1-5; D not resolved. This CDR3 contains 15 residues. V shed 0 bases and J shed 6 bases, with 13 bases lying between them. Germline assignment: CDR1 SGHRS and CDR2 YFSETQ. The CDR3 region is CASSLAGILGQPQHF. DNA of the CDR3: TGCGCCAGCAGCTTGGCGGGGATTTTGGGTCAGCCCCAGCATTTT.

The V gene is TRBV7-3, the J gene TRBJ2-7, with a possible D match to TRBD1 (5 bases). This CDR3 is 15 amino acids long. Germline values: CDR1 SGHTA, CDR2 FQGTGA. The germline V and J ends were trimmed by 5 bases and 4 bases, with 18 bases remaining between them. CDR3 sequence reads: CASSPQGQPLYEQYF. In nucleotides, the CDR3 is TGTGCCAGCAGCCCCCAAGGACAACCGCTTTACGAGCAGTACTTC.

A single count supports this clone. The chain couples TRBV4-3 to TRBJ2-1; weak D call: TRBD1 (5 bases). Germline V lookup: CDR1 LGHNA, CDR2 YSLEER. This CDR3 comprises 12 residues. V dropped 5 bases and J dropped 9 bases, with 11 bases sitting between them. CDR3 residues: CASSWGSGEQFF. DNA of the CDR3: TGCGCCAGCAGCTGGGGCTCGGGTGAGCAGTTCTTC.

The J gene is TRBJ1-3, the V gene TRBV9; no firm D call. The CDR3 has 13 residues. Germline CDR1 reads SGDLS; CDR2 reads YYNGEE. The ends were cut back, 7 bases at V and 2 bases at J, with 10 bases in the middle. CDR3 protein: CASGRGAGNTIYF. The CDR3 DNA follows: TGTGCCAGCGGCCGGGGAGCTGGAAACACCATATATTTT. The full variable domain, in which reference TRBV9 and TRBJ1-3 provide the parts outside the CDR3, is DSGVTQTPKHLITATGQRVTLRCSPRSGDLSVYWYQQSLDQGLQFLIQYYNGEERAKGNILERFSAQQFPDLHSELNLSSLELGDSALYFCASGRGAGNTIYFGEGSWLTVV.

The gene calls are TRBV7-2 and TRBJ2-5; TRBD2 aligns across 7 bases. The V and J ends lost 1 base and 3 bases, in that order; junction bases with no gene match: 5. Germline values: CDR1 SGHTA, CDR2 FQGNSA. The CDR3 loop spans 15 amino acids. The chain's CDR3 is CASSLGLAEKETQYF. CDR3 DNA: TGTGCCAGCAGCTTAGGACTAGCAGAAAAAGAGACCCAGTACTTC.

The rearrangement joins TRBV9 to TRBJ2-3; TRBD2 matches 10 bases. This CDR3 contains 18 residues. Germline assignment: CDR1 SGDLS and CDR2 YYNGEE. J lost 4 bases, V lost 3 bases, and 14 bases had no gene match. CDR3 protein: CASSAGTSAFIPADTQYF. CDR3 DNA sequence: TGTGCCAGCAGCGCCGGGACTAGCGCTTTCATCCCGGCAGATACGCAGTATTTT.

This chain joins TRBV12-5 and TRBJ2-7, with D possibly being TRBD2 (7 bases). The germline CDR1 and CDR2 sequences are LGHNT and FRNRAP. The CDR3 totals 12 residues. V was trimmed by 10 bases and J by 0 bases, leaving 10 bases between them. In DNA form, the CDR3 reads TGTGCTATCGGGGGGCTCTCCTACGAGCAGTACTTC. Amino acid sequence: CAIGGLSYEQYF.

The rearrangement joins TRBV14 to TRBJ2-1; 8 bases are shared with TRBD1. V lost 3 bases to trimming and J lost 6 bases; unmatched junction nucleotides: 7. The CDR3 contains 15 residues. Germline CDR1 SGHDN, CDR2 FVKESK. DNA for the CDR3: TGTGCCAGCAGCCAGGTTCACAGGGGGGCCAATGAGCAGTTCTTC. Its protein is CASSQVHRGANEQFF.

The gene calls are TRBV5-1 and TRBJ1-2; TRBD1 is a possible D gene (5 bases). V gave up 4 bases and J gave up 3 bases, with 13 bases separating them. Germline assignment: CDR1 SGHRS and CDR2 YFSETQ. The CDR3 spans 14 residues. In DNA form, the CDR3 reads TGCGCCAGCAGCCCCCGACCCAGGGACTATGGCTACACCTTC. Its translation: CASSPRPRDYGYTF.

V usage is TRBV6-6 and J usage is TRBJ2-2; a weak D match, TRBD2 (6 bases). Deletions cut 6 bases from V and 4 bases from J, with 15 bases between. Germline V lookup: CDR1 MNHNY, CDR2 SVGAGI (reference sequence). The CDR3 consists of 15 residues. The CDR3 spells CASSPRDSFTGELFF. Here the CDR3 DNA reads TGTGCCAGCAGCCCCCGGGACTCCTTCACCGGGGAGCTGTTTTTT.

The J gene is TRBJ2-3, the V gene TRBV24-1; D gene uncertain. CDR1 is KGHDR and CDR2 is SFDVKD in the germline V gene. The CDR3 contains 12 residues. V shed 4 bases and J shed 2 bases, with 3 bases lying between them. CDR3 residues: CATSDSTDTQYF. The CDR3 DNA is TGTGCCACCAGTGACTCCACAGATACGCAGTATTTT.

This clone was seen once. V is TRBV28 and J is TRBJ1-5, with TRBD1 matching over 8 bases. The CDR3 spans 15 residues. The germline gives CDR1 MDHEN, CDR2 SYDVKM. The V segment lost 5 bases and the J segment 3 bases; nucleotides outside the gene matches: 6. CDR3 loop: CASSVRTGNNQPQHF. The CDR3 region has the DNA TGTGCCAGCAGTGTACGGACAGGGAACAATCAGCCCCAGCATTTT.

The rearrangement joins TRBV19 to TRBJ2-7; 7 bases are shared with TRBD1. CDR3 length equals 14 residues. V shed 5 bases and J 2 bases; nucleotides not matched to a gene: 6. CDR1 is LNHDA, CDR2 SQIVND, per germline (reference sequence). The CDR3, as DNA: TGTGCCAGTAGTCCTAGGGACAGAGCCTACGAGCAGTACTTC. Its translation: CASSPRDRAYEQYF.

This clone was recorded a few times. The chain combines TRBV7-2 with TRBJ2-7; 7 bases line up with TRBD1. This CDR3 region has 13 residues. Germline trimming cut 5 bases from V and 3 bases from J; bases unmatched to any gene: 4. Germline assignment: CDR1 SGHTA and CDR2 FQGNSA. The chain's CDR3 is CASSTRQGYEQYF. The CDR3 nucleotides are TGTGCCAGCAGCACGAGACAGGGCTACGAGCAGTACTTC.

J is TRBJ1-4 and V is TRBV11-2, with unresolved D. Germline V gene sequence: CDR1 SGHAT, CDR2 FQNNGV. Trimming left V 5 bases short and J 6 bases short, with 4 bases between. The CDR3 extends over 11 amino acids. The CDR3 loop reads CASSQYEKLFF. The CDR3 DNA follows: TGTGCCAGCAGCCAGTATGAAAAACTGTTTTTT. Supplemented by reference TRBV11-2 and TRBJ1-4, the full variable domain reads EAGVAQSPRYKIIEKRQSVAFWCNPISGHATLYWYQQILGQGPKLLIQFQNNGVVDDSQLPKDRFSAERLKGVDSTLKIQPAKLEDSAVYLCASSQYEKLFFGSGTQLSVL.

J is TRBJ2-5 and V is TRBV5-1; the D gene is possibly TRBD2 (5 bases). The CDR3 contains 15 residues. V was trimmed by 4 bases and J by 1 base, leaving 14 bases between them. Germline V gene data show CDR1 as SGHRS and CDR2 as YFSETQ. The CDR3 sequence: CASSPLGGPQETQYF. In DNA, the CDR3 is TGCGCCAGCAGCCCGCTGGGCGGGCCCCAAGAGACCCAGTACTTC.